These T cell receptor beta chains were read from a single sample in a study of technical replicates of blood from several donors. Only in-frame clones appear in the TCRdb table, and some are missing; sequencing was by immunoSEQ multiplex PCR. The table has about 70,000 clones, roughly 92% seen once. Sequencing input: T cells isolated from PBMCs. Source of these receptors: a human donor in good health. CDR3s include the opening cysteine and the closing phenylalanine or tryptophan. A D gene is named only where the DNA matches it firmly. For some rows the clone size is stated as once, few or many, or as a class when expanded; others skip it.

v_gene,abundance,j_gene,len,d_gene,CDR3nt,CDR3aa
TRBV10-1,-,TRBJ2-3,13,-,TGCGCCACCTCGACTAGTTCGGCAGATACGCAGTATTTT,CATSTSSADTQYF
TRBV7-8,-,TRBJ2-7,16,-,TGTGCCAGCAGCTTAACTAGTTGGCTTCAAGACTACGAGCAGTACTTC,CASSLTSWLQDYEQYF
TRBV10-1,few,TRBJ1-2,13,-,TGCGCCAGCAGTGACAGTACTAACTATGGCTACACCTTC,CASSDSTNYGYTF
TRBV25-1,-,TRBJ2-2,13,TRBD1,TGTGCCAGCAGGGACAGGGGAACCGGGGAGCTGTTTTTT,CASRDRGTGELFF
TRBV6-5,-,TRBJ2-1,15,-,TGTGCCAGCACCGAGCTCCGCCTAGCGCGCAATGAGCAGTTCTTC,CASTELRLARNEQFF
TRBV25-1,-,TRBJ2-1,12,TRBD2,TGTGCCAGCAGTCGGGGGGACGATGAGCAGTTCTTC,CASSRGDDEQFF
TRBV28,once,TRBJ1-1,13,-,TGTGCCAGCAGTTTTTCCGGGAACACTGAAGCTTTCTTT,CASSFSGNTEAFF
TRBV5-1,-,TRBJ1-2,12,-,TGCGCCAGCAGCTTTGACAGATATGGCTACACCTTC,CASSFDRYGYTF
TRBV28,-,TRBJ2-7,14,TRBD1,TGTGCCAGCATAATGGCAGGGGGCTCCTACGAGCAGTACTTC,CASIMAGGSYEQYF
TRBV7-7,-,TRBJ2-1,14,-,TGTGCCAGCAGCTTAGATCCAGGGGGGAATGAGCAGTTCTTC,CASSLDPGGNEQFF
TRBV4-1,-,TRBJ1-5,15,-,TGCGCCAGCAGCCAATTCACTAGTCGCAATCAGCCCCAGCATTTT,CASSQFTSRNQPQHF
TRBV5-6,-,TRBJ1-2,15,TRBD1,TGTGCCAGCAGCTCAGACCGGGACAGCTTCTATGGCTACACCTTC,CASSSDRDSFYGYTF
TRBV7-9,-,TRBJ2-3,14,-,TGTGCCAGCAGCTCCTACCCCTCGACAGATACGCAGTATTTT,CASSSYPSTDTQYF
TRBV7-9,once,TRBJ2-7,15,TRBD2,TGTGCCAGCAGCTTAGGGGCTAGCGGGAGTTACGAGCAGTACTTC,CASSLGASGSYEQYF
TRBV27,-,TRBJ1-1,13,-,TGTGCCAGCAGTTTATCCAAGAACACTGAAGCTTTCTTT,CASSLSKNTEAFF
TRBV6-1,-,TRBJ2-3,14,TRBD1,TGTGCCAGCACGTCAGGGACAGACCCAGATACGCAGTATTTT,CASTSGTDPDTQYF
TRBV27,-,TRBJ2-7,16,-,TGTGCCAGCAGTTTATATTATGAAGGAGAGTCCTACGAGCAGTACTTC,CASSLYYEGESYEQYF
TRBV6-1,-,TRBJ1-5,13,-,TGTGCCAGCAGCCCTGAGGTGGGTCAGCCCCAGCATTTT,CASSPEVGQPQHF
TRBV7-9,once,TRBJ2-4,13,TRBD1,TGTGCCAGCAGCTCGGACAGGGTGAACATTCAGTACTTC,CASSSDRVNIQYF
TRBV7-9,few,TRBJ2-7,15,-,TGTGCCAGCAGCTTAGGGCCAGGGGAAGGCTACGAGCAGTACTTC,CASSLGPGEGYEQYF
TRBV6-1,-,TRBJ1-5,15,TRBD1,TGTGCCAGCAGATCTCAGGGGGCGCCGAATCAGCCCCAGCATTTT,CASRSQGAPNQPQHF
TRBV10-3,-,TRBJ2-7,12,-,TGTGCCATCAGTGACAGGGGCTACGAGCAGTACTTC,CAISDRGYEQYF